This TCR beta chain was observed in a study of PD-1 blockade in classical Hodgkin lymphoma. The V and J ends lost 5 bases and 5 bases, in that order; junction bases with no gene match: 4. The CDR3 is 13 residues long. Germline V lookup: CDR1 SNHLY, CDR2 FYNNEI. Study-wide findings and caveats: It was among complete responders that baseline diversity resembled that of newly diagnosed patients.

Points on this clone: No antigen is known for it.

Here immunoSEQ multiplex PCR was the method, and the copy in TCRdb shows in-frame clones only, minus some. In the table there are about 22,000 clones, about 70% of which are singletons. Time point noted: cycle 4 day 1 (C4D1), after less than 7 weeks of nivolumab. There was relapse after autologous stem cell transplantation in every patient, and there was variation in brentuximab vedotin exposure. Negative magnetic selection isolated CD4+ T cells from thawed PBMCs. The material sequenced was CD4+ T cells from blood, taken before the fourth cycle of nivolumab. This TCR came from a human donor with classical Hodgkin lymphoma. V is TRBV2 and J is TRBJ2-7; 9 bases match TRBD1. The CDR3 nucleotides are TGTGCCAGCAGTAGGACAGGGGTGAACGAGCAGTACTTC. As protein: CASSRTGVNEQYF.